This passage covers 10 T cell receptor beta chains from one sample sequenced in a study of T cell changes during pregnancy in multiple sclerosis. The assay was immunoSEQ multiplex PCR, and TCRdb's table has in-frame clones only and misses some. The profile shows just under 65,000 clones, 91% of them singletons. This specimen was peripheral blood, taken in the third trimester of pregnancy. The origin of the receptors is a female donor in good health, enrolled as a control in a pregnancy study.

V and J are TRBV6-4 and TRBJ2-1; TRBD1 matches 7 bases. V trimming: 8 bases; J trimming: 4 bases; junction bases outside the gene matches: 11. Germline V CDR1 and CDR2: MRHNA, SNTAGT. This CDR3 has 15 amino acids. The CDR3 DNA reads TGTGCCAGCCGTCTCGACGGGACAGCGTACAATGAGCAGTTCTTC. Its translation is CASRLDGTAYNEQFF.

This clone came up once. The chain is built from TRBV6-1 and TRBJ2-3; D gene uncertain. Trimming cost V 2 bases and J 0 bases, with 15 bases left between them. The CDR3 has 17 amino acids. Germline CDR1 MNHNS, CDR2 SASEGT. The CDR3 loop is CASSETLIPRSTDTQYF. As DNA, the CDR3 is TGTGCCAGCAGTGAAACGCTGATACCCCGGAGCACAGATACGCAGTATTTT.

The chain links TRBV6-4 to TRBJ2-3, with a weak D call TRBD2 (7 bases). V was cut by 5 bases and J by 2 bases, with 17 bases left in between. Germline assignment: CDR1 MRHNA and CDR2 SNTAGT. The CDR3 runs 16 residues. CDR3: CASSPEGGGHTDTQYF. Written as DNA, the CDR3 is TGTGCCAGCAGTCCTGAAGGCGGGGGCCACACAGATACGCAGTATTTT.

The chain is built from TRBV5-4 and TRBJ1-4; the D gene is possibly TRBD1 (5 bases). Germline V gives CDR1 SGHNT, CDR2 YYREEE (reference sequence). The CDR3 extends over 14 amino acids. The V and J ends lost 1 base and 8 bases respectively, with 12 bases between them. The CDR3 DNA reads TGTGCCAGCAGCTTGCAGGGTGGTAGGGAAAAACTGTTTTTT. Translation: CASSLQGGREKLFF.

The chain couples TRBV6-1 to TRBJ2-2; 8 nucleotides align to TRBD2. Germline-derived CDR1 and CDR2 are MNHNS and SASEGT. V shed 11 bases, J shed 1 base, and the junction held 6 bases outside the gene matches. The CDR3 length is 14 residues. The CDR3 loop is CAGQRELNTGELFF. The CDR3 coding sequence is TGTGCCGGCCAGCGGGAGTTGAACACCGGGGAGCTGTTTTTT.

This chain uses TRBV20-1 with TRBJ1-3; no clear D. The length of the CDR3 is 11 residues. Germline V lookup: CDR1 DFQATT, CDR2 SNEGSKA (reference sequence). Trimming took 6 bases from V and 4 from J, leaving 7 bases between them. DNA of the CDR3: TGCAGTGCCCCCCGGGGAAACACCATATATTTT. Translating it yields CSAPRGNTIYF.

The V call is TRBV7-9, the J call TRBJ2-1; D is possibly TRBD2 (6 bases). Germline values: CDR1 SEHNR, CDR2 FQNEAQ (reference sequence). The CDR3 loop spans 15 amino acids. The V and J ends lost 2 bases and 6 bases respectively, with 14 bases between them. In DNA form, the CDR3 reads TGTGCCAGCAGCTTACAACTAGCCCGAGTCAATGAGCAGTTCTTC. Its translation: CASSLQLARVNEQFF.

This chain joins TRBV2 and TRBJ2-7; 8 bases fit TRBD2. This CDR3 has 14 residues. Germline V CDR1 and CDR2: SNHLY, FYNNEI. With 5 bases clipped from V and 2 bases from J, the junction kept 5 bases outside the gene matches. CDR3 loop: CASSRGGEAYEQYF. The DNA of the CDR3 is TGTGCCAGCAGTCGGGGGGGGGAGGCCTACGAGCAGTACTTC.

V usage is TRBV6-4 and J usage is TRBJ1-3; D uncertain. The CDR3 loop spans 16 amino acids. V lost 6 bases to trimming and J lost 2 bases, with 17 bases between them. Looked up from germline, CDR1 is MRHNA and CDR2 is SNTAGT. CDR3 amino acids: CASRSFKIRTGNTIYF. The CDR3 DNA sequence: TGTGCCAGCAGATCCTTCAAAATCAGAACTGGAAACACCATATATTTT.

The chain is built from TRBV7-9 and TRBJ2-1, with no clear D. Deletions cut 1 base from V and 9 bases from J, with 10 bases between. This CDR3 is 13 amino acids long. Germline CDR1 reads SEHNR; CDR2 reads FQNEAQ (reference sequence). The DNA for the CDR3 is TGTGCCAGCAGCTTAGACGCCCTAGGTGAGCAGTTCTTC. It encodes CASSLDALGEQFF. The variable domain in full, completed from reference TRBV7-9 and TRBJ2-1, reads DTGVSQNPRHKITKRGQNVTFRCDPISEHNRLYWYRQTLGQGPEFLTYFQNEAQLEKSRLLSDRFSAERPKGSFSTLEIQRTEQGDSAMYLCASSLDALGEQFFGPGTRLTVL.